This is a list of T cell receptor beta chains from one sample in a study of T-cell memory formation after mild COVID-19. TCRdb recomputed calls from the 5' RACE reads with MiXCR, one row per CDR3 protein. The sample contains 450,000 or so distinct CDR3 sequences, roughly 20% of which appear only once. The sequencing input was PBMCs or a T cell subset sorted from them (not recorded which). The receptor set was obtained from an adult woman who had mild COVID-19 (a few samples of this study predate the infection). Cell type and time point are not known. The CDR3 runs from the conserved cysteine through the conserved F or W. Each record gives: J gene, CDR3 length, clone size, V gene, D gene, CDR3 DNA, CDR3 protein. A D gene is named only where the DNA matches it firmly. Clone size, where shown, is once, few, many, or a class for clones that have expanded.

J: TRBJ2-3
length: 14
size: -
V: TRBV7-3
D: TRBD2
DNA: TGTGCCAGCAGCCGAGGACTAGCGACAGATACGCAGTATTTT
CDR3: CASSRGLATDTQYF

J: TRBJ2-5
length: 18
size: few
V: TRBV7-8
D: TRBD2
DNA: TGTGCCAGCAGCTTAGGTCTGACAGCCGGGGGGGCCGGGGAGACCCAGTACTTC
CDR3: CASSLGLTAGGAGETQYF

J: TRBJ1-6
length: 14
size: -
V: TRBV14
D: -
DNA: TGTGCCAGCAGCCAGGACGCAGGATATTCACCCCTCCACTTT
CDR3: CASSQDAGYSPLHF

J: TRBJ1-6
length: 13
size: -
V: TRBV5-4
D: -
DNA: TGTGCCAGCAGCTTGGATGGTGCTTCACCCCTCCACTTT
CDR3: CASSLDGASPLHF

J: TRBJ2-3
length: 17
size: few
V: TRBV4-1
D: TRBD2
DNA: TGCGCCAGCAGCCAGATAGCGGGGGGGGGTATTCAAGATACGCAGTATTTT
CDR3: CASSQIAGGGIQDTQYF

J: TRBJ2-7
length: 15
size: -
V: TRBV20-1
D: -
DNA: TGCAGTGCTAGAGATTTGAGGGGGAACTCCTACGAGCAGTACTTC
CDR3: CSARDLRGNSYEQYF

J: TRBJ2-7
length: 14
size: -
V: TRBV7-8
D: -
DNA: TGTGCCAGCAGCTTGTCTTACAGCTTAACCGAGCAGTACTTC
CDR3: CASSLSYSLTEQYF

J: TRBJ1-5
length: 15
size: few
V: TRBV12-3/TRBV12-4
D: -
DNA: TGTGCCAGCAGTTTATTCCCTCAGGGAGGTCAGCCCCAGCATTTT
CDR3: CASSLFPQGGQPQHF

J: TRBJ2-5
length: 17
size: few
V: TRBV7-9
D: TRBD2
DNA: TGTGCCAGCAGCCCAACCGGGACTAGCGGGGGTGGAGAGACCCAGTACTTC
CDR3: CASSPTGTSGGGETQYF

J: TRBJ1-6
length: 15
size: -
V: TRBV3-1
D: TRBD1
DNA: TGTGCCAGCAGCCAAGGGGACAGATCCCTTTCACCCCTCCACTTT
CDR3: CASSQGDRSLSPLHF

J: TRBJ2-3
length: 16
size: many
V: TRBV5-5
D: -
DNA: TGTGCCAGCAGTTTGGGGAACCACCACTCCACAGATACGCAGTATTTT
CDR3: CASSLGNHHSTDTQYF

J: TRBJ1-1
length: 14
size: few
V: TRBV15
D: -
DNA: TGTGCCACCAGCAGAGATCCCGGCAGTACTGAAGCTTTCTTT
CDR3: CATSRDPGSTEAFF

J: TRBJ2-7
length: 15
size: once
V: TRBV11-3
D: -
DNA: TGTGCCAGCAGCCCCCGCGGAAGGATGCCCTACGAGCAGTACTTC
CDR3: CASSPRGRMPYEQYF

J: TRBJ1-1
length: 10
size: -
V: TRBV6-6
D: -
DNA: TGTGCCAGCAGTTACACTGAAGCTTTCTTT
CDR3: CASSYTEAFF

J: TRBJ2-2
length: 14
size: many
V: TRBV12-3/TRBV12-4
D: -
DNA: TGTGCCAGCAGTCCTGGCCCTAGCTCCGGGGAGCTGTTTTTT
CDR3: CASSPGPSSGELFF

J: TRBJ1-2
length: 14
size: few
V: TRBV14
D: -
DNA: TGTGCCAGCAGCCAAGACCACCTCCTGTATGGCTACACCTTC
CDR3: CASSQDHLLYGYTF

J: TRBJ2-7
length: 15
size: few
V: TRBV9
D: -
DNA: TGTGCCAGCAGCGTAGGAGCAGTTGTAATCTACGAGCAGTACTTC
CDR3: CASSVGAVVIYEQYF

J: TRBJ2-5
length: 15
size: few
V: TRBV5-1
D: TRBD2
DNA: TGCGCCAGCAGGAAAGTAGCGGGGGTCCAAGAGACCCAGTACTTC
CDR3: CASRKVAGVQETQYF

J: TRBJ1-2
length: 16
size: few
V: TRBV7-9
D: -
DNA: TGTGCCAGCAGCTTTCCCCCGTGGGAGCCAAACTATGGCTACACCTTC
CDR3: CASSFPPWEPNYGYTF

J: TRBJ1-2
length: 13
size: -
V: TRBV5-1
D: TRBD1
DNA: TGCGCCAGCAGCGCCCGGGACAGGGTTGGCTACACCTTC
CDR3: CASSARDRVGYTF

J: TRBJ2-1
length: 14
size: few
V: TRBV7-3
D: TRBD1
DNA: TGTGCCAGCAACACAGGGGGCTCCTACAATGAGCAGTTCTTC
CDR3: CASNTGGSYNEQFF

J: TRBJ2-5
length: 12
size: -
V: TRBV1
D: -
DNA: TGCACCAGCCCCCAGGCTAAAGAGACCCAGTACTTC
CDR3: CTSPQAKETQYF

J: TRBJ2-1
length: 15
size: few
V: TRBV7-9
D: -
DNA: TGTGCCAGCAGACGACATGGGGCAGGGGAGAATGAGCAGTTCTTC
CDR3: CASRRHGAGENEQFF

J: TRBJ1-2
length: 13
size: -
V: TRBV6-2/TRBV6-3
D: -
DNA: TGTGCCAGCAGCCCGGGAGGCATGGGAGGCTACACCTTC
CDR3: CASSPGGMGGYTF

J: TRBJ2-7
length: 16
size: -
V: TRBV14
D: -
DNA: TGTGCCAGCAGCCAAGTCCCAGATATCCATCCCTACGAGCAGTACTTC
CDR3: CASSQVPDIHPYEQYF

J: TRBJ1-1
length: 16
size: few
V: TRBV30
D: TRBD1
DNA: TGTGCCTGGAGGCCCCGGGACAGGGGGTTAGACACTGAAGCTTTCTTT
CDR3: CAWRPRDRGLDTEAFF

J: TRBJ2-7
length: 16
size: few
V: TRBV15
D: TRBD1
DNA: TGTGCCACCAGCAGAAGATCCGGGACAGGGTTCTACGAGCAGTACTTC
CDR3: CATSRRSGTGFYEQYF

J: TRBJ2-2
length: 15
size: few
V: TRBV6-5
D: TRBD2
DNA: TGTGCCAGCAGTTACGTAGCGGGAAACACCGGGGAGCTGTTTTTT
CDR3: CASSYVAGNTGELFF

J: TRBJ2-7
length: 14
size: -
V: TRBV6-2/TRBV6-3
D: -
DNA: TGTGCCAGCAGTTCTCCCCAGGCCCCCTACGAGCAGTACTTC
CDR3: CASSSPQAPYEQYF

J: TRBJ1-2
length: 16
size: -
V: TRBV4-1
D: TRBD1
DNA: TGCGCCAGCAGCCCTGCTCCGGGACAGGGGTCCTATGGCTACACCTTC
CDR3: CASSPAPGQGSYGYTF

J: TRBJ2-1
length: 18
size: -
V: TRBV15
D: TRBD1
DNA: TGTGCCACCAGCAGAGCGCCTCCAGGGGGATCTCCCTACAATGAGCAGTTCTTC
CDR3: CATSRAPPGGSPYNEQFF

J: TRBJ2-2
length: 15
size: -
V: TRBV4-2
D: -
DNA: TGTGCCAGCAGCCAGGGACATATGAACACCGGGGAGCTGTTTTTT
CDR3: CASSQGHMNTGELFF

J: TRBJ2-7
length: 12
size: few
V: TRBV28
D: -
DNA: TGTGCCAGCCAGCACAGCTCCTACGAGCAGTACTTC
CDR3: CASQHSSYEQYF

J: TRBJ2-7
length: 13
size: -
V: TRBV7-2
D: -
DNA: TGTGCCAGCAGCGCGCAGGGGACCTACGAGCAGTACTTC
CDR3: CASSAQGTYEQYF

J: TRBJ2-7
length: 16
size: -
V: TRBV3-1
D: -
DNA: TGTGCCAGCAGCCAAGATCCGATAGCGGTAACTTACGAGCAGTACTTC
CDR3: CASSQDPIAVTYEQYF

J: TRBJ1-1
length: 16
size: -
V: TRBV19
D: -
DNA: TGTGCCAGTAGTATTCCAGGGGCTAAGGTGAACACTGAAGCTTTCTTT
CDR3: CASSIPGAKVNTEAFF

J: TRBJ2-6
length: 14
size: -
V: TRBV24-1
D: -
DNA: TGTGCCACCAGTGCTGGATCTGGGGCCAACGTCCTGACTTTC
CDR3: CATSAGSGANVLTF

J: TRBJ2-5
length: 14
size: -
V: TRBV5-6
D: -
DNA: TGTGCCAGCAGCCTAACAGGGATGGGGGAGACCCAGTACTTC
CDR3: CASSLTGMGETQYF

J: TRBJ2-7
length: 14
size: -
V: TRBV28
D: -
DNA: TGTGCCAGCAGCTCAGGGCTCCGCTCCTACGAGCAGTACTTC
CDR3: CASSSGLRSYEQYF

J: TRBJ2-5
length: 16
size: many
V: TRBV6-2/TRBV6-3
D: -
DNA: TGTGCCAGCAGTTACACCCCTGGGACTGTTCAAGAGACCCAGTACTTC
CDR3: CASSYTPGTVQETQYF

J: TRBJ2-3
length: 15
size: -
V: TRBV6-6
D: TRBD2
DNA: TGTGCCAGCAGTGACAGACTAGCGAGCACAGATACGCAGTATTTT
CDR3: CASSDRLASTDTQYF

J: TRBJ2-7
length: 15
size: few
V: TRBV9
D: TRBD1
DNA: TGTGCCAGCAGCCCACTCGCGGGACAGGAAGCCGAGCAGTACTTC
CDR3: CASSPLAGQEAEQYF

J: TRBJ2-7
length: 14
size: -
V: TRBV19
D: -
DNA: TGTGCCAGTAGTATCTCAGGGAGGATAGACGAGCAGTACTTC
CDR3: CASSISGRIDEQYF

J: TRBJ2-7
length: 14
size: few
V: TRBV12-3/TRBV12-4
D: TRBD1
DNA: TGTGCCAGCAGTCCGGGGGACAGGCTGGGAGAGCAGTACTTC
CDR3: CASSPGDRLGEQYF

J: TRBJ2-3
length: 17
size: -
V: TRBV7-9
D: TRBD1
DNA: TGTGCCAGCAGCCCAACCCCGGGACAGGAGCCCACAGATACGCAGTATTTT
CDR3: CASSPTPGQEPTDTQYF

J: TRBJ1-2
length: 14
size: -
V: TRBV5-1
D: TRBD1
DNA: TGCGCCAGCAGAACCGGGACAGCGAACTATGGCTACACCTTC
CDR3: CASRTGTANYGYTF